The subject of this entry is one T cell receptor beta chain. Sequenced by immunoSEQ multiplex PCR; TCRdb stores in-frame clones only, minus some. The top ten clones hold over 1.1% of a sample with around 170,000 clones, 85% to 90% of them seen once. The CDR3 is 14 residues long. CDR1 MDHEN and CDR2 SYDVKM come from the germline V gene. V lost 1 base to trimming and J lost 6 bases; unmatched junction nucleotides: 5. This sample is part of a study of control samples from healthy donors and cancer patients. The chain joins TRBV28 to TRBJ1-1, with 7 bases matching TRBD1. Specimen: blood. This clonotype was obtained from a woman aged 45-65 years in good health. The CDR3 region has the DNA TGTGCCAGCAGTTTATACCCGACAGGGTCTGAAGCTTTCTTT. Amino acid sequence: CASSLYPTGSEAFF. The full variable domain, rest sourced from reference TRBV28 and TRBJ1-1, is DVKVTQSSRYLVKRTGEKVFLECVQDMDHENMFWYRQDPGLGLRLIYFSYDVKMKEKGDIPEGYSVSREKKERFSLILESASTNQTSMYLCASSLYPTGSEAFFGQGTRLTVV.